This TCR beta chain was sequenced during a study of identifying expanded T cells in peripheral blood. Findings and caveats of the study: Variance in clone template counts between approximately 2-week samples significantly increased with total template count across all healthy donors. Technical replicates showed around 1.3 changed clones; approximately 2 weeks 15 to 20; four weeks 19.

Sequencing was performed with immunoSEQ multiplex PCR; in TCRdb, only in-frame clones are kept and a portion is missing. The sample consists of around 130,000 clones, 70% to 90% of them appearing once. Germline V lookup: CDR1 SNHLY, CDR2 FYNNEI. This CDR3 has 14 residues. Trimming stripped 6 bases from V and 5 bases from J, with 14 bases between. Comment on this clone: Its specificity is unknown.

This clonotype was sampled from a person aged 18 to 70 in good health. The gene calls are TRBV2 and TRBJ1-5, with TRBD1 as a possible D gene (6 bases). The sequencing sample was made of blood. CDR3 bases: TGTGCCAGCAGCCCCGAGGGGGAGCATCAGCCCCAGCATTTT. Protein product: CASSPEGEHQPQHF.